A few counts support the clone carrying this T cell receptor beta chain. This sample is drawn from a study of shared clonotypes between healthy human individuals. Germline values: CDR1 SGHTA, CDR2 FQGNSA. CDR3 length equals 15 residues. The V gene end was trimmed by 3 bases and the J gene end by 2 bases; junction bases not matched to a gene: 4. The table came from immunoSEQ multiplex PCR; TCRdb's copy has only in-frame clones and leaves some out. Among 75,000 to 100,000 clones, roughly 50% were seen once, and the ten largest hold less than 15%. Sequencing was performed on PBMCs. The source of this sequence is a woman between 40 and 50 years old in good health. Some clones in this sample may be carry-over from other donors' samples. J is TRBJ2-5 and V is TRBV7-2, with 9 bases matching TRBD1. The CDR3: CASSFYRGRQETQYF. In DNA form, the CDR3 reads TGTGCCAGCAGCTTTTACAGGGGGCGGCAAGAGACCCAGTACTTC.